This T cell receptor beta chain was found in a study of blood T cell repertoires in COVID-19. Profiling relied on immunoSEQ multiplex PCR, and the TCRdb table lists in-frame clones only, not all of them. Of some 150,000 clones listed, about four fifths are singletons. This clone is medium-sized. The sequencing input was PBMCs or T cells enriched from blood (not recorded which). The receptor's source is a woman aged 45-65 years who had been exposed to COVID-19.

The CDR3 is CASSDGLDTGELFF. The CDR3 coding sequence is TGTGCCAGCAGTGACGGACTAGACACCGGGGAGCTGTTTTTT. The rearrangement uses TRBV6-4 and TRBJ2-2; TRBD2 matches at 7 bases. This CDR3 has 14 amino acids. Germline-derived CDR1 and CDR2 are MRHNA and SNTAGT. The V and J ends lost 2 bases and 3 bases, in that order; junction bases with no gene match: 0.